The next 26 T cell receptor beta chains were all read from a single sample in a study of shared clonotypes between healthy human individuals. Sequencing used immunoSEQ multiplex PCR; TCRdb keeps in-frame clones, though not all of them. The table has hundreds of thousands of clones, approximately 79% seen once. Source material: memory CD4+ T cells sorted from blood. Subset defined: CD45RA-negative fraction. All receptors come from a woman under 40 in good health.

In DNA, the CDR3 is TGCGCCAGCAGCTTGGAGGGGACAGGGGACATCCCCTACGAGCAGTACTTC. Translated, it gives CASSLEGTGDIPYEQYF. This rearrangement joins TRBV5-1 to TRBJ2-7; TRBD1 matches at 10 bases. The CDR3 sequence is 17 residues long. The V and J ends lost 0 bases and 2 bases, in that order; junction bases with no gene match: 8. CDR1 and CDR2 from the germline V gene are SGHRS and YFSETQ.

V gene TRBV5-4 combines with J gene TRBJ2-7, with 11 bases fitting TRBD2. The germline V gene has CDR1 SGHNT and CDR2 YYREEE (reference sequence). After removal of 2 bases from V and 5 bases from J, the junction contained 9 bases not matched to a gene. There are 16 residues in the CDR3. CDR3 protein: CASSFLLAGVVHEQYF. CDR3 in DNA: TGTGCCAGCAGCTTCCTACTAGCGGGAGTCGTCCACGAGCAGTACTTC. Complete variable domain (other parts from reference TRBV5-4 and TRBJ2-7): ETGVTQSPTHLIKTRGQQVTLRCSSQSGHNTVSWYQQALGQGPQFIFQYYREEENGRGNFPPRFSGLQFPNYSSELNVNALELDDSALYLCASSFLLAGVVHEQYFGPGTRLTVT.

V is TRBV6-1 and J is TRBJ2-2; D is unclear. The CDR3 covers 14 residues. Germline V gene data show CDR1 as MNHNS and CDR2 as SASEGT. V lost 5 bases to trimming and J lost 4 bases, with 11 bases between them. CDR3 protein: CASSSEPGTGELFF. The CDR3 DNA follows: TGTGCCAGCAGTTCCGAACCTGGCACCGGGGAGCTGTTTTTT.

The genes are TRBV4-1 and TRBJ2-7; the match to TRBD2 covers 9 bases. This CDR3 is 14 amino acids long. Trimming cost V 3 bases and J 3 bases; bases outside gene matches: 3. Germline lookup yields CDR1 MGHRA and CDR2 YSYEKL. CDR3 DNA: TGCGCCAGCAGCCAGGGTAGCGGGAGCTACGAGCAGTACTTC. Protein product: CASSQGSGSYEQYF.

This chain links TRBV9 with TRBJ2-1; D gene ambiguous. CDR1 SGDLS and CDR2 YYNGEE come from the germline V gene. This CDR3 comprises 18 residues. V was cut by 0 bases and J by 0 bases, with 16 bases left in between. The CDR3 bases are TGTGCCAGCAGCGTAGATTCCCCGCGGCTTAGCTCCTACAATGAGCAGTTCTTC. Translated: CASSVDSPRLSSYNEQFF.

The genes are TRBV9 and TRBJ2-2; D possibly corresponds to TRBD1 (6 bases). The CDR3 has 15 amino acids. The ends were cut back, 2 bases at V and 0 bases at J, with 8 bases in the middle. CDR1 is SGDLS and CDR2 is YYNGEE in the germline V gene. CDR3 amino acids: CASSVGASNTGELFF. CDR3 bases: TGTGCCAGCAGCGTGGGGGCATCGAACACCGGGGAGCTGTTTTTT.

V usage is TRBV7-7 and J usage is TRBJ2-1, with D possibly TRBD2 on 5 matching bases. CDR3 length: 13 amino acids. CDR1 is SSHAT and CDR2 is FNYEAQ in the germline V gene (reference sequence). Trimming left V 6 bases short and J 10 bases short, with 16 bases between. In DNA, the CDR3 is TGTGCCAGCAGTCTAGATCTCAGCGGAGAGCAGTTCTTC. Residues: CASSLDLSGEQFF.

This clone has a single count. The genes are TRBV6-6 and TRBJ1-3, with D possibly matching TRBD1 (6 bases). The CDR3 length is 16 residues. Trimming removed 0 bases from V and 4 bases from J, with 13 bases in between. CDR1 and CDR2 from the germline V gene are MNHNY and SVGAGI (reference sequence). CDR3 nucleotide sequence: TGTGCCAGCAGTTACTCGATGAGGACAGACGGAAACACCATATATTTT. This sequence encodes CASSYSMRTDGNTIYF.

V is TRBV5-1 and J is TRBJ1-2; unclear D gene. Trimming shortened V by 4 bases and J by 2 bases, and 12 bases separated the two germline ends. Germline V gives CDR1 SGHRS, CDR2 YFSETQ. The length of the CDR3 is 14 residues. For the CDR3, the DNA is TGCGCCAGCAGCACAGACCCGTTAAACTATGGCTACACCTTC. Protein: CASSTDPLNYGYTF.

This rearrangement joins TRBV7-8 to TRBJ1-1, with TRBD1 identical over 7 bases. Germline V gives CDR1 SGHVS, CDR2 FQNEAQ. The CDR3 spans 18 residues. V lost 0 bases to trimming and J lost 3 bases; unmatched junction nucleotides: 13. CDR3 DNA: TGTGCCAGCAGCTTAGCGGGGCAGGGGGATTACGTTGACACTGAAGCTTTCTTT. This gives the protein CASSLAGQGDYVDTEAFF.

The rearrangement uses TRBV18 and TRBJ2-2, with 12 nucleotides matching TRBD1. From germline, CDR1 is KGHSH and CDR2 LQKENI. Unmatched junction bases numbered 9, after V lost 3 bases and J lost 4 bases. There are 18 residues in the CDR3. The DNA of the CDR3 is TGTGCCAGCTCACCTACGGGACAGGGGGCGATAAGCACCGGGGAGCTGTTTTTT. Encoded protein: CASSPTGQGAISTGELFF.

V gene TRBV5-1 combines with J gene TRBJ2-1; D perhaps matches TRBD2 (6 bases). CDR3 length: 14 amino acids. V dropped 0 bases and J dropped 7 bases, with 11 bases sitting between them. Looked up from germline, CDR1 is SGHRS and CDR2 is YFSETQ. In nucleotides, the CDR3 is TGCGCCAGCAGCTTGGAGGGAGGCCCGAATGAGCAGTTCTTC. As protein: CASSLEGGPNEQFF. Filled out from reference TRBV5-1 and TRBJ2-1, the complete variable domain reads KAGVTQTPRYLIKTRGQQVTLSCSPISGHRSVSWYQQTPGQGLQFLFEYFSETQRNKGNFPGRFSGRQFSNSRSEMNVSTLELGDSALYLCASSLEGGPNEQFFGPGTRLTVL.

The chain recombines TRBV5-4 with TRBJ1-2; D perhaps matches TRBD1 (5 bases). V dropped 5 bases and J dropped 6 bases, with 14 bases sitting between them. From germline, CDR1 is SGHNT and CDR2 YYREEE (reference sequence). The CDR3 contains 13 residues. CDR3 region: CASRPGILDGYTF. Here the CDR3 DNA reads TGTGCCAGCAGACCAGGGATATTGGATGGCTACACCTTC.

The CDR3 DNA sequence: TGTGCCAGCAGCAAAGACAGGGGGCTACTCAATGAGCAGTTCTTC. Translation: CASSKDRGLLNEQFF. The chain recombines TRBV2 with TRBJ2-1, with TRBD1 matching 10 bases. Losses at the gene ends were 6 bases for V and 6 bases for J; bases not matched to a gene: 8. The CDR3 sequence is 15 residues long. CDR1 is SNHLY, CDR2 FYNNEI, per germline.

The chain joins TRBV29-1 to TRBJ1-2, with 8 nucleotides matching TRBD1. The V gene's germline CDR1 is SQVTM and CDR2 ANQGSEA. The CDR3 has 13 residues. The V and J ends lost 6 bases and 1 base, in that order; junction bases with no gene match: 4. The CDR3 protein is CSVAGQGNYGYTF. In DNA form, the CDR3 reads TGCAGCGTAGCCGGACAGGGTAACTATGGCTACACCTTC.

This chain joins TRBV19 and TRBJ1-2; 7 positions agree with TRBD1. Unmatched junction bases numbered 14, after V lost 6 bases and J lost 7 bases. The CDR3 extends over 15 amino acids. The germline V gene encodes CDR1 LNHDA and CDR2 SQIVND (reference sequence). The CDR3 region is CASSRTDRDISGYTF. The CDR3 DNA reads TGTGCCAGTAGCAGGACAGACAGGGACATAAGTGGCTACACCTTC.

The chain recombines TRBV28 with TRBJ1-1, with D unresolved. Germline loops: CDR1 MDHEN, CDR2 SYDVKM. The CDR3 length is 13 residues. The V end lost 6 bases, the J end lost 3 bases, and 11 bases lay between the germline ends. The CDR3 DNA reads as TGTGCCAGCAGCACTCAGTGGTACACTGAAGCTTTCTTT. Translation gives CASSTQWYTEAFF.

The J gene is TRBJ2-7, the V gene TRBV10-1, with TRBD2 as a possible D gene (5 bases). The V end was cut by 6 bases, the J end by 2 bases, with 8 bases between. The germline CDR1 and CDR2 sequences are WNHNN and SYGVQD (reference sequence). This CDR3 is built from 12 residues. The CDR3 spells CASSAGAYEQYF. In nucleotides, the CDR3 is TGCGCCAGCAGCGCCGGGGCCTACGAGCAGTACTTC.

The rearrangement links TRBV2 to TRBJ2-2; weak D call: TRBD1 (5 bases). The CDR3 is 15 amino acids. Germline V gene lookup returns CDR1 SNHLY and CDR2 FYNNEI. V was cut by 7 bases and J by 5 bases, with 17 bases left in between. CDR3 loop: CASIFQGVGTGELFF. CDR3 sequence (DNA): TGTGCCAGCATTTTCCAAGGGGTGGGAACCGGGGAGCTGTTTTTT.

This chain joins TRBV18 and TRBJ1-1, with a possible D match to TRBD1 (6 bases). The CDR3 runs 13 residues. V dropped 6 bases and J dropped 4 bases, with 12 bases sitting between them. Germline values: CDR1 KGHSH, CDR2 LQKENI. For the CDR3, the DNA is TGTGCCAGCTCCCCTGAGGGGGTCACTGAAGCTTTCTTT. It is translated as CASSPEGVTEAFF.

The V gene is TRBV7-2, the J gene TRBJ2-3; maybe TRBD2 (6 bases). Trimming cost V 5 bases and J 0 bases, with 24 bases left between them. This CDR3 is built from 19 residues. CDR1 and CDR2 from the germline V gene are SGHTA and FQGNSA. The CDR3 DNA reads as TGTGCCAGCAGCCCTAGTCCTTATAGCGGCCTAAGAAGCACAGATACGCAGTATTTT. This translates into CASSPSPYSGLRSTDTQYF.

The CDR3 region has the DNA TGTGCCAGTAGGGGGGACCTTCGTCAAAGGGCCAAAAACATTCAGTACTTC. It codes for CASRGDLRQRAKNIQYF. The V gene is TRBV19, the J gene TRBJ2-4, with D tentatively TRBD1 or TRBD2 (5 bases each). Germline CDR1 and CDR2: LNHDA and SQIVND (reference sequence). The CDR3 loop spans 17 amino acids. With 6 bases removed from V and 1 base from J, the gap between germline ends came to 19 bases.

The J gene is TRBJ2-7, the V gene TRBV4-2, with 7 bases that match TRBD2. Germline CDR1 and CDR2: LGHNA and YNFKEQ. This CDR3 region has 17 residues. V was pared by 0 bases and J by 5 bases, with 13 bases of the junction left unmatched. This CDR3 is CASSQEGRGLSSDEQYF. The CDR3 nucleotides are TGTGCCAGCAGCCAAGAGGGGAGGGGACTATCGTCCGACGAGCAGTACTTC.

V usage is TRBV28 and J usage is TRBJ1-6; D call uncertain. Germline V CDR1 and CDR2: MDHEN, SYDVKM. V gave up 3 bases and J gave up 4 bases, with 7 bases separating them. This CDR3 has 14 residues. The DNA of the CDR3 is TGTGCCAGCAGTTTCGGGCGATATAATTCACCCCTCCACTTT. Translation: CASSFGRYNSPLHF. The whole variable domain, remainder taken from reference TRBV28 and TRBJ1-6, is DVKVTQSSRYLVKRTGEKVFLECVQDMDHENMFWYRQDPGLGLRLIYFSYDVKMKEKGDIPEGYSVSREKKERFSLILESASTNQTSMYLCASSFGRYNSPLHFGNGTRLTVT.

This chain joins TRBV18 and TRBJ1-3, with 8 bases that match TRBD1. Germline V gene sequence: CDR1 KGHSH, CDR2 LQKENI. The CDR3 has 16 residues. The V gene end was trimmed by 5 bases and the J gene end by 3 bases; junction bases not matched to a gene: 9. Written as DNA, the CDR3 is TGTGCCAGCTCAGACTATGCAGGGGGCGATGGAAACACCATATATTTT. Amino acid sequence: CASSDYAGGDGNTIYF.

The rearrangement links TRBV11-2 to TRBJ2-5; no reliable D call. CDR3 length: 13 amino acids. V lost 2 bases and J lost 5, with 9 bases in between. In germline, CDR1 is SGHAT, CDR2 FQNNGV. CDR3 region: CASSLSLTETQYF. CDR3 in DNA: TGTGCCAGCAGCTTATCACTGACGGAGACCCAGTACTTC.